This T cell receptor (beta chain) came from a study of human T cells and chemical hapten exposure. The overall study: Minor volume differences among pooled libraries chiefly drove per-sample TCR yield variation. Overall study findings and caveats: Patch test score was positively correlated with the counts of PT1 expanded TCRs.

The CDR3 sequence is 14 residues long. The ends were cut back, 4 bases at V and 9 bases at J, with 16 bases in the middle. CDR1 LGHNA and CDR2 YSLEER come from the germline V gene. Notes on this clonotype: Antigen specificity is unknown.

TCRdb called the RACE reads again in MiXCR, with one record for every CDR3 protein. Among approximately 370,000 distinct CDR3 sequences listed, about 5% were seen once. The time point denotes: pre-sensitization, week 0. The treatment: therapeutic diphenylcyclopropenone sensitization with weekly scalp DPC. Extraction yielded total RNA from whole blood (unfractionated). The sequencing used whole blood, collected in connection with sensitization to the hapten diphenylcyclopropenone (DPC). This TCR was sampled from a woman aged 18-29 years with alopecia areata. Some clones in this sample may be carry-over from other donors' samples. The rearrangement links TRBV4-3 to TRBJ2-1; D ambiguous. CDR3 protein: CASSRAGPRSEQFF. CDR3 DNA: TGCGCCAGCAGCCGCGCCGGGCCGAGGAGTGAGCAGTTCTTC.